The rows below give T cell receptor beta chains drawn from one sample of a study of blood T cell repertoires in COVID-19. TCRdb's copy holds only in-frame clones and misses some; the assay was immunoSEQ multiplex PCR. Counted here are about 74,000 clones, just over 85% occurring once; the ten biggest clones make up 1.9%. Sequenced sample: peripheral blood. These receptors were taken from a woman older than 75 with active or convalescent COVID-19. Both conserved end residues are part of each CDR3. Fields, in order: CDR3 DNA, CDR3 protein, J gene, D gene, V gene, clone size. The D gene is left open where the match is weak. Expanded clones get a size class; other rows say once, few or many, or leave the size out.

cdr3_nt: TGTGCCACCAGCAGGTCAATCTACAATGAGCAGTTCTTC
cdr3_aa: CATSRSIYNEQFF
j_call: TRBJ2-1
d_call: NA
v_call: TRBV15
clone_size: once

cdr3_nt: TGTGCCAGCAGCGTAGTGGAGAATTCACCCCTCCACTTT
cdr3_aa: CASSVVENSPLHF
j_call: TRBJ1-6
d_call: NA
v_call: TRBV9
clone_size: few

cdr3_nt: TGTGCCAGCAGCTTGAGGAGTTGGGAGACCCAGTACTTC
cdr3_aa: CASSLRSWETQYF
j_call: TRBJ2-5
d_call: NA
v_call: TRBV5-5
clone_size: once

cdr3_nt: TGTGCCTGCTCCGGGGGGGGTGAAAAACTGTTTTTT
cdr3_aa: CACSGGGEKLFF
j_call: TRBJ1-4
d_call: NA
v_call: TRBV3-1/TRBV3-2
clone_size: NA

cdr3_nt: TGTGCCAGCAGCAACCGCCGGGACAGCTTAAATGAAAAACTGTTTTTT
cdr3_aa: CASSNRRDSLNEKLFF
j_call: TRBJ1-4
d_call: NA
v_call: TRBV21-1
clone_size: NA

cdr3_nt: TGTGCCAGCGGACCTAGGGGGGGGAATCGAATCATGAACACTGAAGCTTTCTTT
cdr3_aa: CASGPRGGNRIMNTEAFF
j_call: TRBJ1-1
d_call: NA
v_call: TRBV7-2
clone_size: once

cdr3_nt: TGTGCCAGCAGTTACGGGACAGCGTTACCGAATCAGCCCCAGCATTTT
cdr3_aa: CASSYGTALPNQPQHF
j_call: TRBJ1-5
d_call: TRBD1
v_call: TRBV6-5
clone_size: NA

cdr3_nt: TGTGCCAGCAGTCCGGACAGGGGCCTTGCCTATGGCTACACCTTC
cdr3_aa: CASSPDRGLAYGYTF
j_call: TRBJ1-2
d_call: TRBD1
v_call: TRBV2
clone_size: NA

cdr3_nt: TGCGCCAGCAGCCTCCAGGGTGATTCCAGGGAGCAGTTCTTC
cdr3_aa: CASSLQGDSREQFF
j_call: TRBJ2-1
d_call: NA
v_call: TRBV5-1
clone_size: NA

cdr3_nt: TGTGCCAGCAGCCCGACCCCGGGGACAGGAGATAATTCACCCCTCCACTTT
cdr3_aa: CASSPTPGTGDNSPLHF
j_call: TRBJ1-6
d_call: TRBD1
v_call: TRBV7-9
clone_size: NA

cdr3_nt: TGCGCCAGCAGCCATTCCGGGTCGGGTCCCTACGAGCAGTACTTC
cdr3_aa: CASSHSGSGPYEQYF
j_call: TRBJ2-7
d_call: NA
v_call: TRBV4-3
clone_size: few

cdr3_nt: TGTGCCTGGAGGCAGACAGGGGACGAGCAGTACTTC
cdr3_aa: CAWRQTGDEQYF
j_call: TRBJ2-7
d_call: TRBD1
v_call: TRBV30
clone_size: NA

cdr3_nt: TGTGCCAGCAGCCAAGTAGACAGGCCCCCGACCTTC
cdr3_aa: CASSQVDRPPTF
j_call: TRBJ1-2
d_call: NA
v_call: TRBV14
clone_size: NA

cdr3_nt: TGTGCCAGCAGCCAAGTTAGGGGCAGGAGGGCCTCCTACGAGCAGTACTTC
cdr3_aa: CASSQVRGRRASYEQYF
j_call: TRBJ2-7
d_call: NA
v_call: TRBV14
clone_size: NA

cdr3_nt: TGTGCCAGCACAGGACAGGGTAATTCACCCCTCCACTTT
cdr3_aa: CASTGQGNSPLHF
j_call: TRBJ1-6
d_call: TRBD1
v_call: TRBV7-9
clone_size: NA

cdr3_nt: TGTGCCAGCAGTTACTCAGGGACAGGGCGGTATGGCTACACCTTC
cdr3_aa: CASSYSGTGRYGYTF
j_call: TRBJ1-2
d_call: TRBD1
v_call: TRBV6-5
clone_size: NA

cdr3_nt: TGCGCCAGCAGCCCGGACAGTGCCGGGGCCAACGTCCTGACTTTC
cdr3_aa: CASSPDSAGANVLTF
j_call: TRBJ2-6
d_call: NA
v_call: TRBV5-1
clone_size: NA

cdr3_nt: TGTGCCAGCAGCGAGACTAGCGGGACGTCCGGGGAGCTGTTTTTT
cdr3_aa: CASSETSGTSGELFF
j_call: TRBJ2-2
d_call: TRBD2
v_call: TRBV7-3
clone_size: NA

cdr3_nt: TGCAGCGTGGCAGTGACGGGTCAGCCCCAGCATTTT
cdr3_aa: CSVAVTGQPQHF
j_call: TRBJ1-5
d_call: NA
v_call: TRBV29-1
clone_size: NA

cdr3_nt: TGTGCCAGCAACCCGGACAGGAATAACTATGGCTACACCTTC
cdr3_aa: CASNPDRNNYGYTF
j_call: TRBJ1-2
d_call: TRBD1
v_call: TRBV2
clone_size: NA

cdr3_nt: TGTGCCAGCTCAGGGCAGGCCCAATCTGAAGCTTTCTTT
cdr3_aa: CASSGQAQSEAFF
j_call: TRBJ1-1
d_call: NA
v_call: TRBV18
clone_size: NA

cdr3_nt: TGTGCCAGCAGTTACGGAGCCCCGAACACTGAAGCTTTCTTT
cdr3_aa: CASSYGAPNTEAFF
j_call: TRBJ1-1
d_call: NA
v_call: TRBV6-2/TRBV6-3
clone_size: NA

cdr3_nt: TGTGCCAGCAGCTCCCTCACTAGCGGCTACAATGAGCAGTTCTTC
cdr3_aa: CASSSLTSGYNEQFF
j_call: TRBJ2-1
d_call: TRBD2
v_call: TRBV13
clone_size: NA

cdr3_nt: TGTGCCAGCTCACCCGGGGGCTCTGGGGCCAACGTCCTGACTTTC
cdr3_aa: CASSPGGSGANVLTF
j_call: TRBJ2-6
d_call: NA
v_call: TRBV18
clone_size: NA

cdr3_nt: TGTGCCAGCAGTTTTCCCCGGAGCCACTATGGCTACACCTTC
cdr3_aa: CASSFPRSHYGYTF
j_call: TRBJ1-2
d_call: NA
v_call: TRBV6-2/TRBV6-3
clone_size: few

cdr3_nt: TGTGCCACCCCAGGGGGCGAGGTTTACGAGCAGTACTTC
cdr3_aa: CATPGGEVYEQYF
j_call: TRBJ2-7
d_call: TRBD1
v_call: TRBV6-4
clone_size: NA